This T cell receptor beta chain is from a study of shared T cell receptors in the human thymus. Clones were read by immunoSEQ multiplex PCR, and TCRdb kept only the in-frame ones, dropping some. The sample shows about 730,000 clones, approximately 83% of them seen only once. These data were also reused for a study on human thymus T cells.

The receptor was isolated from a girl in the first two years of life with a congenital heart defect. The specimen was thymocytes.

CDR3 protein: CASSTGLEVQPQHF. The CDR3 DNA is TGTGCCAGTTCGACAGGGCTGGAGGTTCAGCCCCAGCATTTT. The genes are TRBV19 and TRBJ1-5; 7 nucleotides align to TRBD1. CDR3 length: 14 residues. Germline V gives CDR1 LNHDA, CDR2 SQIVND (reference sequence). The J segment lost 6 bases and the V segment lost 8 bases, leaving 10 bases of the junction unmatched.